This paragraph reports one T cell receptor beta chain. Assay: immunoSEQ multiplex PCR; the TCRdb copy retains only in-frame clones and omits some. The sample carries around 2.1 million clones, about 94% recorded once. This sample is part of a study of shared clonotypes between healthy human individuals. Per germline, CDR1 MNHNS and CDR2 SASEGT. The CDR3 totals 12 residues. With 11 bases removed from V and 4 bases from J, the gap between germline ends came to 11 bases. This receptor was identified in a man aged 18 to 29 in good health. The V gene is TRBV6-1, the J gene TRBJ2-2; D is tentatively TRBD1 or TRBD2 (5 bases each). The sequencing sample was made of naive CD4+ T cells sorted from blood. Noted subset: CD45RA+ positively selected. CDR3 nucleotide sequence: TGTGCCTGGGGACGTACCACCGGGGAGCTGTTTTTT. This encodes CAWGRTTGELFF.